This T cell receptor (beta chain) was captured in a study of early T cells in non-severe SARS-CoV-2 infection. Overall study: Chains stayed unpaired after sequencing of bulk RNA from unsorted whole blood. Study observations and caveats: The matching step, a VDJdb search, favored anti-spike CD8 responses and missed private and CD4 specificities.

This CDR3 spans 14 amino acids. V lost 4 bases to trimming and J lost 3 bases; unmatched junction nucleotides: 6. CDR1 and CDR2 from the germline V gene are DFQATT and SNEGSKA (reference sequence). This clonotype was seen at least ten times. What it recognizes is unknown. Individual cDNA molecules received unique molecular identifiers during library preparation. TCRdb reprocessed the 5' RACE reads with MiXCR, giving one entry per CDR3 protein. The repertoire includes about 55,000 distinct CDR3 sequences, 7.5% to 9.5% of them detected once, and around 4.4% sits in the top ten. This receptor was obtained from an adult who was a healthcare worker with PCR-confirmed SARS-CoV-2 infection or an uninfected control (not recorded which). Sequences were obtained from whole blood. This rearrangement joins TRBV20-1 to TRBJ1-2; 9 nucleotides align to TRBD1. CDR3 residues: CSAIPGQGDYGYTF. DNA of the CDR3: TGCAGTGCTATACCGGGACAGGGTGACTATGGCTACACCTTC.